The clone carrying this TCR beta chain showed up just once. This sample stems from a study of PD-L1 blockade in urothelial cancer. Study-wide background: Patients had undergone 0 to 3 prior chemotherapy regimens.

The CDR3 consists of 16 residues. J lost 2 bases, V lost 5 bases, and 8 bases had no gene match. The germline gives CDR1 MGHRA, CDR2 YSYEKL. TCRdb keeps only in-frame clones here, not all; method: immunoSEQ multiplex PCR. The sample lists more than 90,000 clones, roughly 83% occurring once. Time point here: peripheral blood 6 weeks after treatment start. Locally advanced or metastatic urothelial carcinoma affected the patients. Patients yielded 1 to 8 samples each, pretreatment and on-treatment. This rearrangement joins TRBV4-1 to TRBJ2-3, with 9 bases fitting TRBD2. The source is a man in his 70s with urothelial cancer. This sample comprised PBMCs, obtained around atezolizumab (anti-PD-L1) treatment. CDR3 in DNA: TGCGCCAGCAGCTCACTGACTAGCGGAAACACAGATACGCAGTATTTT. Translation: CASSSLTSGNTDTQYF.